Below are 23 T cell receptor beta chains sequenced from a single sample in a study of blood T cell repertoires in COVID-19. Profiling relied on immunoSEQ multiplex PCR, and the TCRdb table lists in-frame clones only, not all of them. In the table there are a few hundred thousand clones, around nine tenths of which are singletons. The sequenced sample consisted of peripheral blood. Source of these receptors: a man aged 25 to 40 with acute or convalescent COVID-19.

V gene TRBV6-6 combines with J gene TRBJ2-7; 7 nucleotides match TRBD1. The germline V gene has CDR1 MNHNY and CDR2 SVGAGI (reference sequence). CDR3 length: 14 amino acids. J gave up 5 bases and V 2 bases, and 6 bases lay outside the gene matches. CDR3 sequence: CASSYTGAIDEQYF. The CDR3 DNA sequence: TGTGCCAGCAGTTACACAGGGGCGATCGACGAGCAGTACTTC.

This clone was observed a handful of times. The genes are TRBV30 and TRBJ2-3; D not resolved. Germline CDR1 GTSNPN, CDR2 SVGIG (reference sequence). V lost 0 bases to trimming and J lost 2 bases, with 9 bases between them. CDR3 size: 14 residues. The CDR3 protein is CAWSVSEITDTQYF. In DNA, the CDR3 is TGTGCCTGGAGTGTCTCGGAGATCACAGATACGCAGTATTTT.

The count of this clone is one. The V call is TRBV9, the J call TRBJ1-1; D might be TRBD1 (6 bases). The V and J ends lost 4 bases and 5 bases respectively, with 15 bases between them. The CDR3 covers 14 residues. CDR1 and CDR2 from the germline V gene are SGDLS and YYNGEE. For the CDR3, the DNA is TGTGCCAGCAGCTCAGGACAGTTTCGGACTGAAGCTTTCTTT. Translation gives CASSSGQFRTEAFF.

The sample holds one count of this clone. This chain uses TRBV9 with TRBJ2-2, with TRBD2 matching 8 bases. V was pared by 5 bases and J by 4 bases, with 10 bases of the junction left unmatched. CDR3 size: 16 residues. CDR1 and CDR2 from the germline V gene are SGDLS and YYNGEE. The CDR3 nucleotides are TGTGCCAGCAGAGCTCGGGAGGGCCAAGGCACCGGGGAGCTGTTTTTT. Translated: CASRAREGQGTGELFF.

The chain employs TRBV2 and TRBJ2-1; possibly TRBD2 for D (5 bases). Per the germline V gene, CDR1 is SNHLY and CDR2 is FYNNEI. V lost 2 bases and J 6 bases, leaving 11 bases between the germline ends. The CDR3 consists of 14 residues. DNA of the CDR3: TGTGCCAGCAGTGAATTTTGGACTGTCAATGAGCAGTTCTTC. Translated, it gives CASSEFWTVNEQFF.

The V and J genes are TRBV29-1 and TRBJ1-2, with D possibly being TRBD1 (5 bases). The germline CDR1 and CDR2 sequences are SQVTM and ANQGSEA. CDR3 size: 12 residues. The V end lost 3 bases, the J end lost 8 bases, and 13 bases lay between the germline ends. The CDR3 sequence is CSVEASAGGYTF. The CDR3 bases are TGCAGCGTTGAGGCCTCGGCAGGGGGCTACACCTTC.

The chain is built from TRBV5-1 and TRBJ2-7; D is perhaps TRBD1 (7 bases). The CDR3 has 14 amino acids. Germline V CDR1 and CDR2: SGHRS, YFSETQ. V was cut by 3 bases and J by 6 bases, with 16 bases left in between. The CDR3 DNA reads as TGCGCCAGCAGCTCTCAGGGGGGATCGGGCGAGCAGTACTTC. This codes for CASSSQGGSGEQYF.

This clone appeared a single time. The chain uses TRBV6-5 and TRBJ1-6, with 8 bases fitting TRBD1. CDR1 MNHEY and CDR2 SVGAGI come from the germline V gene. V shed 0 bases, J shed 10 bases, and the junction held 5 bases outside the gene matches. The CDR3 has 15 amino acids. The CDR3 sequence is CASSYSRQGRSPLHF. CDR3 coding DNA: TGTGCCAGCAGTTACTCGAGACAGGGGCGGTCACCCCTCCACTTT.

The J gene is TRBJ2-7, the V gene TRBV28, with D possibly being TRBD2 (5 bases). Germline V gene data show CDR1 as MDHEN and CDR2 as SYDVKM. This CDR3 is built from 15 residues. The V and J ends lost 6 bases and 7 bases respectively, with 22 bases between them. As DNA, the CDR3 is TGTGCCAGCAGCCCCCGAGGGCTTGGGATGGGGGAGCAGTACTTC. This encodes CASSPRGLGMGEQYF.

The chain links TRBV5-6 to TRBJ1-2; perhaps TRBD1 as D (6 bases). The CDR3 is made up of 15 amino acids. Between the trimmed V and J ends, which lost 8 bases and 4 bases, there was a span of 21 bases. Germline lookup yields CDR1 SGHDT and CDR2 YYEEEE. CDR3 region: CASSHWGGRVYGYTF. CDR3 DNA sequence: TGTGCCAGTTCCCATTGGGGGGGCCGGGTCTATGGCTACACCTTC.

This clone was seen just once. V and J are TRBV5-1 and TRBJ2-7; weak D call: TRBD1 (5 bases). V was trimmed by 8 bases and J by 5 bases, leaving 17 bases between them. Germline CDR1 SGHRS, CDR2 YFSETQ. The CDR3 has 13 residues. DNA for the CDR3: TGCGCCAGTACTGGAACAGGCGGCCACGAGCAGTACTTC. Translating it yields CASTGTGGHEQYF.

The chain couples TRBV9 to TRBJ1-1; 7 bases match TRBD1. V gave up 0 bases and J gave up 8 bases; unmatched junction bases: 4. The CDR3 is 13 residues long. Germline CDR1 is SGDLS and CDR2 is YYNGEE. Here the CDR3 DNA reads TGTGCCAGCAGCGTAGGACCGGGACAGGAAGCTTTCTTT. It yields the protein CASSVGPGQEAFF.

This sequence joins TRBV5-4 and TRBJ2-7; TRBD1 matches at 9 bases. CDR3 size: 16 residues. Germline values: CDR1 SGHNT, CDR2 YYREEE (reference sequence). The J segment lost 2 bases and the V segment lost 0 bases, leaving 6 bases of the junction unmatched. DNA of the CDR3: TGTGCCAGCAGCTTGGCCCGGGACAGGGCCACCTACGAGCAGTACTTC. Translation: CASSLARDRATYEQYF.

The gene calls are TRBV6-6 and TRBJ1-5; no firm D call. This CDR3 region has 13 residues. The V gene lost 7 bases and the J gene lost 2 bases, with 9 bases spanning the gap. Germline CDR1 MNHNY, CDR2 SVGAGI (reference sequence). The CDR3 sequence: CASIRTGNQPQHF. The CDR3 coding sequence is TGTGCCAGCATCCGTACGGGCAATCAGCCCCAGCATTTT.

The chain couples TRBV9 to TRBJ1-2, with D uncertain. Germline CDR1 SGDLS, CDR2 YYNGEE. V dropped 0 bases and J dropped 2 bases, with 5 bases sitting between them. The CDR3 is made up of 13 amino acids. In DNA form, the CDR3 reads TGTGCCAGCAGCGTAGCCAGAAACTATGGCTACACCTTC. It codes for CASSVARNYGYTF.

The rearrangement joins TRBV5-1 to TRBJ2-1; D may be TRBD1 (5 bases). Germline CDR1 reads SGHRS; CDR2 reads YFSETQ. The CDR3 covers 14 residues. V dropped 3 bases and J dropped 9 bases, with 16 bases sitting between them. CDR3 amino acids: CASSSAPDIGEQFF. As DNA, the CDR3 is TGCGCCAGCAGCTCCGCGCCGGACATAGGTGAGCAGTTCTTC.

This chain uses TRBV5-5 with TRBJ1-6; 11 bases are shared with TRBD1. J gave up 10 bases and V 1 base, and 4 bases lay outside the gene matches. The germline CDR1 and CDR2 sequences are SGHKS and YYEKEE (reference sequence). The CDR3 consists of 15 residues. The CDR3 protein is CASSLLGQGVSPLHF. The CDR3 DNA sequence: TGTGCCAGCAGCTTGCTGGGACAGGGGGTATCACCCCTCCACTTT.

The chain recombines TRBV28 with TRBJ2-5; D not certain. In germline, CDR1 is MDHEN, CDR2 SYDVKM. Trimming cost V 1 base and J 9 bases, with 12 bases left between them. CDR3 length equals 13 residues. The CDR3 DNA is TGTGCCAGCAGTTTATCTGGTTGGCAAGCCCAGTACTTC. Translated: CASSLSGWQAQYF.

The chain uses TRBV30 and TRBJ1-5, with a possible D match to TRBD1 (6 bases). Trimming cost V 6 bases and J 7 bases, with 13 bases left between them. The CDR3 spans 12 residues. Germline CDR1 and CDR2: GTSNPN and SVGIG (reference sequence). The CDR3 reads CACTTGTQPQHF. In DNA form, the CDR3 reads TGTGCCTGCACCACAGGGACGCAGCCCCAGCATTTT.

V and J are TRBV28 and TRBJ1-5; D perhaps matches TRBD1 (5 bases). This CDR3 contains 14 residues. V was pared by 5 bases and J by 8 bases, with 16 bases between. CDR1 is MDHEN and CDR2 is SYDVKM in the germline V gene. The CDR3 here is CASSPTGVLKPQHF. The CDR3 region has the DNA TGTGCCAGCAGTCCTACGGGGGTGTTAAAGCCCCAGCATTTT.

Of note for this clone: Different DNA sequences within this sample yield the same CDR3. The J gene is TRBJ1-1, the V gene TRBV28; D unclear. Deletions cut 3 bases from V and 1 base from J, with 6 bases between. The CDR3 has 13 residues. CDR1 is MDHEN and CDR2 is SYDVKM in the germline V gene. The CDR3 DNA reads TGTGCCAGCAGTTTCCGCAGGAACACTGAAGCTTTCTTT. Its translation: CASSFRRNTEAFF.

This chain joins TRBV28 and TRBJ1-1; perhaps TRBD1 as D (5 bases). Per germline, CDR1 MDHEN and CDR2 SYDVKM. V lost 10 bases, J lost 4 bases, and 16 bases lay in between. The CDR3 consists of 13 residues. In DNA, the CDR3 is TGTGCCACCAAACTGGGGCGGTCCACTGAAGCTTTCTTT. It codes for CATKLGRSTEAFF.

J is TRBJ2-4 and V is TRBV3-1 (or the pseudogene TRBV3-2), with D maybe TRBD1 (6 bases). CDR3 length: 17 residues. Germline CDR1 LGHDT, CDR2 YNNKEL (reference sequence). V gave up 1 base and J gave up 3 bases, with 16 bases separating them. As DNA, the CDR3 is TGTGCCAGCAGCCAAGGTCAGGGGCGGTTGGGCAAAAACATTCAGTACTTC. Translated, it gives CASSQGQGRLGKNIQYF.